This record concerns one T cell receptor (beta chain) sequence. The data are from a study of blood T cell repertoires in COVID-19. Study overall: Sites in the United States, Italy and Spain provided acute and convalescent COVID-19 samples. In each case, the material was cDNA or gDNA derived from T cells, B-cell-depleted T cells, or PBMCs.

Repertoires were generated with immunoSEQ multiplex PCR, while TCRdb's copy carries only in-frame clones and drops some. The table lists over 55,000 clones, 87% of them singletons. The CDR3 runs 15 residues. Per the germline V gene, CDR1 is KGHDR and CDR2 is SFDVKD. Trimming took 5 bases from V and 5 from J; bases not matched to a gene: 7. The TCR sequence derives from a woman over 75 with acute or convalescent COVID-19. J is TRBJ2-5 and V is TRBV24-1; 10 bases agree with TRBD1. The sequenced sample was peripheral blood. Here the CDR3 reads CATSVSDRGRETQYF. DNA of the CDR3: TGTGCCACCAGTGTTTCAGACAGGGGGCGGGAGACCCAGTACTTC.